The clone carrying this TCR beta chain was picked up a small number of times. What it binds is unknown. Unmatched junction bases numbered 9, after V lost 7 bases and J lost 5 bases. CDR1 is LNHDA, CDR2 SQIVND, per germline (reference sequence). The CDR3 has 15 amino acids. The entry originates in a study of T cell responses to AZD1222 COVID-19 vaccine. Regarding the study as a whole: Unmutated variant regions are reportedly the target of nearly half of TCRs that are spike-specific.

Repertoires were generated with immunoSEQ multiplex PCR, while TCRdb's copy carries only in-frame clones and drops some. The table includes around 190,000 clones, 88% detected once. This TCR was sampled from an adult who received the AZD1222 COVID-19 vaccine. The material was peripheral blood, obtained 28 days after the second AZD1222 dose. The chain has TRBV19 and TRBJ2-2; 8 bases are shared with TRBD1. CDR3 protein: CASTQDRVGTGELFF. CDR3 DNA sequence: TGTGCCAGTACCCAGGACAGGGTAGGGACCGGGGAGCTGTTTTTT.